This passage covers 20 T cell receptor beta chains from one sample sequenced in a study of radiotherapy plus CTLA-4 blockade in lung cancer. The assay was immunoSEQ multiplex PCR, and TCRdb's table has in-frame clones only and misses some. This sample has approximately 99,000 clones, with roughly 88% found just once. The sequenced sample was peripheral blood, obtained from a patient treated with radiotherapy plus ipilimumab. These receptors all stem from a human donor with non-small cell lung cancer that progressed on radiotherapy plus ipilimumab.

The chain employs TRBV5-3 and TRBJ2-3; 9 bases fit TRBD2. Being an ORF, TRBV5-3 has a function that is uncertain. CDR3 length equals 19 residues. V gave up 1 base and J gave up 5 bases; unmatched junction bases: 17. CDR3 amino acids: CARSLRWGGLAVTRDTQYF. CDR3 DNA: TGTGCCAGAAGCTTGAGATGGGGGGGACTAGCCGTGACTCGAGATACGCAGTATTTT.

This chain joins TRBV2 and TRBJ2-2; 7 bases map to TRBD2. This CDR3 is built from 14 residues. With 2 bases clipped from V and 7 bases from J, the junction kept 4 bases outside the gene matches. From germline, CDR1 is SNHLY and CDR2 FYNNEI. As DNA, the CDR3 is TGTGCCAGCAGTGAACCCCGGGAGGACGGGGAGCTGTTTTTT. It encodes CASSEPREDGELFF. Together with reference TRBV2 and TRBJ2-2, the CDR3 gives the full variable domain: EPEVTQTPSHQVTQMGQEVILRCVPISNHLYFYWYRQILGQKVEFLVSFYNNEISEKSEIFDDQFSVERPDGSNFTLKIRSTKLEDSAMYFCASSEPREDGELFFGEGSRLTVL.

The rearrangement uses TRBV27 and TRBJ1-2, with 10 bases lining up with TRBD1. The V and J ends lost 8 bases and 4 bases, in that order; junction bases with no gene match: 16. The CDR3 length is 17 residues. CDR1 is MNHEY, CDR2 SMNVEV, per germline (reference sequence). CDR3 coding DNA: TGTGCCAGCGACCCTTTGGTGACAGGGGGCAGGGCCTATGGCTACACCTTC. Its translation: CASDPLVTGGRAYGYTF.

The sample holds one count of this clone. The chain is built from TRBV6-5 and TRBJ2-7; 9 bases agree with TRBD1. The CDR3 sequence is 13 residues long. The germline CDR1 and CDR2 sequences are MNHEY and SVGAGI. V lost 6 bases and J lost 4; bases outside the gene matches: 4. DNA for the CDR3: TGTGCCAGCAGAGGGACAGGGAGTTACGAGCAGTACTTC. It codes for CASRGTGSYEQYF.

This chain connects TRBV28 to TRBJ1-2; TRBD1 is a possible D gene (5 bases). With 4 bases removed from V and 8 bases from J, the gap between germline ends came to 11 bases. Germline lookup yields CDR1 MDHEN and CDR2 SYDVKM. This CDR3 is 12 amino acids long. In DNA, the CDR3 is TGTGCCAGCAGTTCCAGGGTTGCGGGCTACACCTTC. It translates to CASSSRVAGYTF.

V and J are TRBV5-1 and TRBJ2-3, with D possibly TRBD2 on 6 matching bases. CDR3 length: 15 amino acids. CDR1 and CDR2 (germline): SGHRS, YFSETQ. Trimming took off 4 bases at V and 7 bases at J, with 19 bases between the two ends. The CDR3 region has the DNA TGCGCCAGCAGCCCGGTGGAGCTAGCGAGCTATACGCAGTATTTT. Translation: CASSPVELASYTQYF.

This clone was observed once. The gene calls are TRBV5-5 and TRBJ1-3; TRBD1 agrees at 7 bases. The V gene end was trimmed by 2 bases and the J gene end by 0 bases; junction bases not matched to a gene: 5. The CDR3 loop spans 16 amino acids. Per the germline V gene, CDR1 is SGHKS and CDR2 is YYEKEE (reference sequence). CDR3 sequence reads: CASSFQDRSSGNTIYF. The CDR3 nucleotides are TGTGCCAGCAGCTTCCAGGACAGGAGCTCTGGAAACACCATATATTTT.

The J gene is TRBJ2-5, the V gene TRBV7-9, with unresolved D. Deletions cut 4 bases from V and 5 bases from J, with 8 bases between. CDR3 length: 12 amino acids. Germline CDR1 and CDR2: SEHNR and FQNEAQ (reference sequence). CDR3 sequence reads: CASSSLLETQYF. The CDR3 nucleotides are TGTGCCAGCAGCTCCCTCCTGGAGACCCAGTACTTC. The whole variable domain, remainder taken from reference TRBV7-9 and TRBJ2-5, is DTGVSQNPRHKITKRGQNVTFRCDPISEHNRLYWYRQTLGQGPEFLTYFQNEAQLEKSRLLSDRFSAERPKGSFSTLEIQRTEQGDSAMYLCASSSLLETQYFGPGTRLLVL.

J is TRBJ1-3 and V is TRBV6-1; D gene unclear. The CDR3 spans 15 residues. Between the trimmed V and J ends, which lost 4 bases and 0 bases, there was a span of 10 bases. Germline loops: CDR1 MNHNS, CDR2 SASEGT. Here the CDR3 reads CASSGTLGSGNTIYF. CDR3 DNA sequence: TGTGCCAGCAGTGGGACTCTCGGCTCTGGAAACACCATATATTTT.

The V and J genes are TRBV6-1 and TRBJ1-2; TRBD1 aligns across 8 bases. V gave up 2 bases and J gave up 2 bases; unmatched junction bases: 7. Germline V lookup: CDR1 MNHNS, CDR2 SASEGT. This CDR3 region has 16 residues. The CDR3 loop is CASSEITGGLNYGYTF. The CDR3 DNA follows: TGTGCCAGCAGTGAAATAACAGGGGGTTTGAACTATGGCTACACCTTC.

The DNA of the CDR3 is TGCAGCGTTGAACCACAGTTCACAGATACGCAGTATTTT. It yields the protein CSVEPQFTDTQYF. The chain carries TRBV29-1 and TRBJ2-3; D is unresolved. Trimming shortened V by 2 bases and J by 2 bases, and 8 bases separated the two germline ends. Germline V lookup: CDR1 SQVTM, CDR2 ANQGSEA. The CDR3 consists of 13 residues.

The J gene is TRBJ2-5, the V gene TRBV9; 8 bases line up with TRBD1. J lost 1 base, V lost 1 base, and 9 bases had no gene match. The CDR3 consists of 17 residues. The V gene's germline CDR1 is SGDLS and CDR2 YYNGEE. CDR3 DNA sequence: TGTGCCAGCAGCGTATCAGGGGTCACAGGGGGCCAAGAGACCCAGTACTTC. Translated: CASSVSGVTGGQETQYF.

The chain carries TRBV7-2 and TRBJ1-1; 7 bases agree with TRBD1. The CDR3 consists of 19 residues. V shed 2 bases and J 4 bases; nucleotides not matched to a gene: 19. The germline CDR1 and CDR2 sequences are SGHTA and FQGNSA. CDR3 amino acids: CASSLRQGRWGGGGTEAFF. CDR3 coding DNA: TGTGCCAGCAGCTTAAGACAGGGTCGGTGGGGTGGTGGAGGCACTGAAGCTTTCTTT.

The rearrangement joins TRBV5-4 to TRBJ2-2; TRBD2 aligns across 13 bases. J was trimmed by 7 bases and V by 4 bases; bases with no gene match: 7. This CDR3 spans 16 amino acids. Germline V CDR1 and CDR2: SGHNT, YYREEE (reference sequence). The CDR3 spells CASSIGLAGADGELFF. CDR3 sequence (DNA): TGTGCCAGCAGCATCGGACTAGCGGGAGCTGACGGGGAGCTGTTTTTT.

This clone was observed once. The J gene is TRBJ2-7, the V gene TRBV11-3; 9 bases agree with TRBD1. CDR3 size: 16 residues. CDR1 and CDR2 (germline): SGHNT, YENEEA. With V trimmed by 6 bases and J by 2 bases, 11 bases remained unmatched. CDR3 in DNA: TGTGCCAGCAGTGGAGGAGTGGGACAGGGAACCTACGAGCAGTACTTC. Amino acid sequence: CASSGGVGQGTYEQYF.

This clone has just a few counts. This chain uses TRBV19 with TRBJ1-2; the D is unclear. The CDR3 is 16 residues long. V was cut by 4 bases and J by 4 bases, with 19 bases left in between. CDR1 and CDR2 from the germline V gene are LNHDA and SQIVND (reference sequence). CDR3 sequence reads: CASSTPSAPAGYGYTF. The CDR3 DNA reads TGTGCCAGTAGTACCCCTTCGGCTCCGGCCGGCTATGGCTACACCTTC.

The V gene is TRBV5-1, the J gene TRBJ2-6; perhaps TRBD1 as D (6 bases). Per germline, CDR1 SGHRS and CDR2 YFSETQ. This CDR3 has 15 residues. V was pared by 3 bases and J by 2 bases, with 9 bases between. The CDR3 region has the DNA TGCGCCAGCAGCTCCGCAGGGGCTGGGGCCAACGTCCTGACTTTC. Translated: CASSSAGAGANVLTF.

V gene TRBV11-3 combines with J gene TRBJ2-2; TRBD2 matches 11 bases. Germline CDR1 reads SGHNT; CDR2 reads YENEEA. The CDR3 is 17 amino acids. V was clipped by 6 bases and J by 4 bases; unmatched bases: 10. CDR3 protein: CASRPPSLAGVTGELFF. DNA of the CDR3: TGTGCCAGCAGACCGCCCTCACTAGCGGGAGTCACCGGGGAGCTGTTTTTT. Based on the CDR3 plus reference TRBV11-3 and TRBJ2-2, the full variable domain is EAGVVQSPRYKIIEKKQPVAFWCNPISGHNTLYWYLQNLGQGPELLIRYENEEAVDDSQLPKDRFSAERLKGVDSTLKIQPAELGDSAVYLCASRPPSLAGVTGELFFGEGSRLTVL.

A few counts support this clone. The chain recombines TRBV5-1 with TRBJ2-3; perhaps TRBD2 as D (5 bases). Germline V lookup: CDR1 SGHRS, CDR2 YFSETQ. The CDR3 runs to 16 residues. Between the trimmed V and J ends, which lost 2 bases and 4 bases, there was a span of 17 bases. As DNA, the CDR3 is TGCGCCAGCAGCTTACCGGAAGCGGCCCTAGCAGATACGCAGTATTTT. This gives the protein CASSLPEAALADTQYF.

V and J are TRBV5-1 and TRBJ2-1; TRBD2 aligns across 11 bases. J gave up 1 base and V 0 bases, and 6 bases lay outside the gene matches. Germline CDR1 and CDR2: SGHRS and YFSETQ. The CDR3 loop spans 18 amino acids. CDR3 nucleotide sequence: TGCGCCAGCAGCTTGGGGACCTTAGCGGGAGGGTCCTACAATGAGCAGTTCTTC. Encoded protein: CASSLGTLAGGSYNEQFF.